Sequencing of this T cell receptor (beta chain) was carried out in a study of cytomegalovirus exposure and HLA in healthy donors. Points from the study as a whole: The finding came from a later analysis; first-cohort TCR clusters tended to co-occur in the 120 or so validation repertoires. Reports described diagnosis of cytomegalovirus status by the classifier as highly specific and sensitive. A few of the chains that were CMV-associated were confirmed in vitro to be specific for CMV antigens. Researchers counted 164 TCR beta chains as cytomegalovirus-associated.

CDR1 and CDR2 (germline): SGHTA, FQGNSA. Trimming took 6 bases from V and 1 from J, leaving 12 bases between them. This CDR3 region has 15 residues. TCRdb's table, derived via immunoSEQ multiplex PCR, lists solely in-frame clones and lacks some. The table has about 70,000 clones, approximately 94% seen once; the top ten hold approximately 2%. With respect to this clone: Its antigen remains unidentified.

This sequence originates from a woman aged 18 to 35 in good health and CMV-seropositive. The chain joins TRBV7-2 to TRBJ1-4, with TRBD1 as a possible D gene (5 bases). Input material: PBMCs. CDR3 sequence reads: CASRGGGITNEKLFF. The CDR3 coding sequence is TGTGCCAGCAGAGGCGGGGGGATAACTAATGAAAAACTGTTTTTT.